The source of this TCR beta chain is a study of response to subunit inactivated influenza vaccine. General study points: Authors suggested few new T cells are recruited by each seasonal influenza vaccination.

With regard to this clonotype: Its antigen is currently unknown.

Each CDR3 protein is one row after TCRdb ran MiXCR on the RT-PCR reads. Of more than 400,000 distinct CDR3 sequences listed, approximately 7.7% were seen once; the top ten hold around 13%. The germline CDR1 and CDR2 sequences are SQVTM and ANQGSEA. The CDR3 is 13 amino acids. The V gene lost 6 bases and the J gene lost 4 bases, with 12 bases spanning the gap. The source material was PBMCs from blood, sampled approximately 25 months after vaccination. V and J are TRBV29-1 and TRBJ2-2; D unresolved. The TCR sequence derives from a man in his fifties or sixties who received an inactivated influenza vaccine. CDR3 amino acids: CSVKRQGTGELFF. CDR3 bases: TGCAGCGTCAAAAGACAAGGCACCGGGGAGCTGTTTTTT.